This TCR beta chain was identified during a study of blood T cell repertoires in COVID-19. Assay used: immunoSEQ multiplex PCR; TCRdb lists only in-frame clones, some missing. The table records 110,000 or so clones, less than 90% of them present only once. Trimming took 2 bases from V and 5 from J, leaving 18 bases between them. Germline V gene lookup returns CDR1 GTSNPN and CDR2 SVGIG (reference sequence). The CDR3 length is 15 residues. This clonotype originated in a woman in her fifties or sixties with acute or convalescent COVID-19. Sequencing was carried out using peripheral blood. The chain combines TRBV30 with TRBJ1-1, with D uncertain. The CDR3 protein is CAWSMGAAPGTEAFF. The CDR3, as DNA: TGTGCCTGGAGTATGGGAGCCGCTCCGGGAACTGAAGCTTTCTTT.